This TCR beta chain came from a study of T cell changes during pregnancy in multiple sclerosis. TCRdb's copy holds only in-frame clones and misses some; the assay was immunoSEQ multiplex PCR. Seen here are approximately 40,000 clones, 75% to 95% observed once, and the top ten hold 0.35% to 0.45%. Deletions cut 11 bases from V and 5 bases from J, with 19 bases between. The length of the CDR3 is 14 residues. Germline CDR1 ENHRY, CDR2 SYGVKD. The V call is TRBV10-3, the J call TRBJ1-3; D possibly corresponds to TRBD1 (5 bases). The sequence came from a female donor in good health, enrolled as a control in a pregnancy study. The material sequenced was CD4+ T cells from peripheral blood mononuclear cells, taken in the third trimester of pregnancy. The CDR3 region is CAVSGTATRNTIYF. DNA of the CDR3: TGTGCCGTAAGCGGGACGGCAACGAGAAACACCATATATTTT.